This is a list of T cell receptor beta chains from one sample in a study of blood T cell repertoires in COVID-19. TCRdb keeps only in-frame clones here, not all; method: immunoSEQ multiplex PCR. The data contain about 260,000 clones, approximately 86% of them singletons. What was sequenced was peripheral blood. The receptors originated from a man younger than 40 with active or convalescent COVID-19. CDR3s include the opening cysteine and the closing phenylalanine or tryptophan. Fields, in order: D gene, J gene, V gene, CDR3 protein. D genes are given only for firm matches.

d_gene: -; j_gene: TRBJ2-3; v_gene: TRBV27; CDR3aa: CASSFSFSTDTQYF
d_gene: -; j_gene: TRBJ1-5; v_gene: TRBV7-8; CDR3aa: CASSLVGGFSNQPQHF
d_gene: -; j_gene: TRBJ2-4; v_gene: TRBV7-9; CDR3aa: CASSFRENIQYF
d_gene: TRBD2; j_gene: TRBJ2-3; v_gene: TRBV6-5; CDR3aa: CASSYSFRGGDTQYF
d_gene: -; j_gene: TRBJ2-7; v_gene: TRBV7-6; CDR3aa: CASSLLGGTRVYEQYF
d_gene: -; j_gene: TRBJ2-7; v_gene: TRBV29-1; CDR3aa: CSVVGSATTYEQYF
d_gene: TRBD2; j_gene: TRBJ2-3; v_gene: TRBV11-2; CDR3aa: CASSRTGLARSSTDTQYF
d_gene: TRBD1; j_gene: TRBJ1-2; v_gene: TRBV29-1; CDR3aa: CSVEDQSGQNNYGYTF
d_gene: TRBD1; j_gene: TRBJ2-7; v_gene: TRBV7-7; CDR3aa: CASSLGPGTGDEQYF
d_gene: -; j_gene: TRBJ2-5; v_gene: TRBV11-3; CDR3aa: CASSKTGTETQYF
d_gene: -; j_gene: TRBJ2-7; v_gene: TRBV30; CDR3aa: CAWTRGGASSYEQYF
d_gene: -; j_gene: TRBJ1-5; v_gene: TRBV6-4; CDR3aa: CASSRESNQPQHF
d_gene: TRBD1; j_gene: TRBJ1-2; v_gene: TRBV7-6; CDR3aa: CASSSKQGVKWGYTF
d_gene: TRBD1; j_gene: TRBJ1-5; v_gene: TRBV7-2; CDR3aa: CASSRTGGNQPQHF
d_gene: TRBD1; j_gene: TRBJ2-3; v_gene: TRBV5-4; CDR3aa: CASSFEGARGTDTQYF
d_gene: -; j_gene: TRBJ1-1; v_gene: TRBV5-6; CDR3aa: CASSLGGSTEAFF
d_gene: -; j_gene: TRBJ1-2; v_gene: TRBV6-1; CDR3aa: CASSEDPGFSGYTF
d_gene: -; j_gene: TRBJ1-3; v_gene: TRBV29-1; CDR3aa: CSVDVGAASGNTIYF
d_gene: -; j_gene: TRBJ2-7; v_gene: TRBV7-9; CDR3aa: CASSFRSYEQYF
d_gene: TRBD1; j_gene: TRBJ1-3; v_gene: TRBV7-9; CDR3aa: CASSTPGGGNTIYF
d_gene: TRBD1; j_gene: TRBJ2-1; v_gene: TRBV6-5; CDR3aa: CASSSDRGLRYNEQFF
d_gene: -; j_gene: TRBJ1-5; v_gene: TRBV6-2/TRBV6-3; CDR3aa: CASSDIGQPYQPQHF
d_gene: TRBD1; j_gene: TRBJ1-3; v_gene: TRBV3-1/TRBV3-2; CDR3aa: CASSQTGAGNTIYF
d_gene: -; j_gene: TRBJ2-3; v_gene: TRBV11-1; CDR3aa: CASSPPITDTQYF
d_gene: TRBD1; j_gene: TRBJ1-5; v_gene: TRBV6-6; CDR3aa: CASSQQGLQPQHF
d_gene: TRBD1; j_gene: TRBJ1-3; v_gene: TRBV5-1; CDR3aa: CASSLEPGQGVSPHPYSGNTIYF
d_gene: -; j_gene: TRBJ2-3; v_gene: TRBV27; CDR3aa: CASSVLAGITDTQYF
d_gene: -; j_gene: TRBJ2-2; v_gene: TRBV5-1; CDR3aa: CASSLTGGTGELFF
d_gene: TRBD2; j_gene: TRBJ2-2; v_gene: TRBV27; CDR3aa: CASNFKSGAGELFF
d_gene: -; j_gene: TRBJ1-3; v_gene: TRBV6-5; CDR3aa: CASSYSQGNTIYF
d_gene: TRBD1; j_gene: TRBJ1-2; v_gene: TRBV10-3; CDR3aa: CAISEGAGYGYTF
d_gene: -; j_gene: TRBJ2-1; v_gene: TRBV6-5; CDR3aa: CASSYPDNEQFF
d_gene: -; j_gene: TRBJ1-1; v_gene: TRBV29-1; CDR3aa: CSVSIGAEAFF
d_gene: TRBD2; j_gene: TRBJ2-1; v_gene: TRBV30; CDR3aa: CAWSPEAGGQFF
d_gene: TRBD1; j_gene: TRBJ2-7; v_gene: TRBV7-9; CDR3aa: CASSKGDRLIPHEQYF
d_gene: -; j_gene: TRBJ2-5; v_gene: TRBV11-2; CDR3aa: CASSLIEAREETQYF
d_gene: -; j_gene: TRBJ2-7; v_gene: TRBV6-1; CDR3aa: CASSEYSQGLIYEQYF
d_gene: TRBD1; j_gene: TRBJ1-6; v_gene: TRBV9; CDR3aa: CASSVSGPGQGYSPLHF
d_gene: TRBD1; j_gene: TRBJ1-2; v_gene: TRBV5-4; CDR3aa: CASSWGQAVYGYTF
d_gene: -; j_gene: TRBJ1-2; v_gene: TRBV6-5; CDR3aa: CASSYSGGVGYTF
d_gene: -; j_gene: TRBJ2-7; v_gene: TRBV19; CDR3aa: CASSIKAGDEQYF
d_gene: TRBD2; j_gene: TRBJ2-7; v_gene: TRBV6-5; CDR3aa: CASRNGLAGAYEQYF